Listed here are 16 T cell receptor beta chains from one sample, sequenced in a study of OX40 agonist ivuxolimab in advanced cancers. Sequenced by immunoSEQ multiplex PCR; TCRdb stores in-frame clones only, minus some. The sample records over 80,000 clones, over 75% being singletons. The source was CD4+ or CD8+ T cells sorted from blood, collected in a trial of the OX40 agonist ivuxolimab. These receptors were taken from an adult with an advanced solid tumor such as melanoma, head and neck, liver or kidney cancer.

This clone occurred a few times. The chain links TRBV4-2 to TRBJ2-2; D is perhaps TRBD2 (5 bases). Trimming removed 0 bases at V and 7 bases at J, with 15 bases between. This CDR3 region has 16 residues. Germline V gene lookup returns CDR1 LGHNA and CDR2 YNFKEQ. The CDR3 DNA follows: TGTGCCAGCAGCCAAGAGATGGGAGATTGGGTCGGGGAGCTGTTTTTT. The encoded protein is CASSQEMGDWVGELFF.

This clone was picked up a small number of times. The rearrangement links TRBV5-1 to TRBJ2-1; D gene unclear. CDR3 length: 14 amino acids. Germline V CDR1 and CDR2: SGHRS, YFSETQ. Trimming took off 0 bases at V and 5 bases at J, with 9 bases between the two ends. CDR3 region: CASSLDGPNNEQFF. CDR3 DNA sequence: TGCGCCAGCAGCTTGGATGGACCGAACAATGAGCAGTTCTTC.

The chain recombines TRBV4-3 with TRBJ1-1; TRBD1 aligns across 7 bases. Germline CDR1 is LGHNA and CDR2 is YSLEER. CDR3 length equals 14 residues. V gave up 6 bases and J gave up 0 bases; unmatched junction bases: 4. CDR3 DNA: TGCGCCAGCAGACAACAGGGGCTGAACACTGAAGCTTTCTTT. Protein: CASRQQGLNTEAFF.

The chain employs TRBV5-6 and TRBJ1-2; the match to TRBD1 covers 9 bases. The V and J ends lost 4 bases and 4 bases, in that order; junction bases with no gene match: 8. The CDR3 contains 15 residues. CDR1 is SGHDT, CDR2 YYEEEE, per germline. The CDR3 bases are TGTGCCAGCAGCCGACGGGGGGACAGGGCCTATGGCTACACCTTC. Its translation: CASSRRGDRAYGYTF. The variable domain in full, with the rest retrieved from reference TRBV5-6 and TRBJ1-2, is DAGVTQSPTHLIKTRGQQVTLRCSPKSGHDTVSWYQQALGQGPQFIFQYYEEEERQRGNFPDRFSGHQFPNYSSELNVNALLLGDSALYLCASSRRGDRAYGYTFGSGTRLTVV.

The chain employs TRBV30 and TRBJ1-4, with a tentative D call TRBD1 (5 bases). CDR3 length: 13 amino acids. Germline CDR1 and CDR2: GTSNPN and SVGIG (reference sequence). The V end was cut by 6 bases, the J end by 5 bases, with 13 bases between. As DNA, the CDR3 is TGTGCCTGCATGAAGTCAGGGAATGAAAAACTGTTTTTT. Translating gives CACMKSGNEKLFF.

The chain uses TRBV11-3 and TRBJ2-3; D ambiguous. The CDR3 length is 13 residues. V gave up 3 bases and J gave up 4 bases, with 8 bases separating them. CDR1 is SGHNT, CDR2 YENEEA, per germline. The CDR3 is CASSFSRADTQYF. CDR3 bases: TGTGCCAGCAGCTTTAGTCGGGCAGATACGCAGTATTTT.

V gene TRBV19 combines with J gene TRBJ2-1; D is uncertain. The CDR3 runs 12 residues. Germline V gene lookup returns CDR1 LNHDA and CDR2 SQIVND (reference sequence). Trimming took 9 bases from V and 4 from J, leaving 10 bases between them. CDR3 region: CASRSAYNEQFF. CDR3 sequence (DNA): TGTGCCAGCCGTTCAGCTTACAATGAGCAGTTCTTC.

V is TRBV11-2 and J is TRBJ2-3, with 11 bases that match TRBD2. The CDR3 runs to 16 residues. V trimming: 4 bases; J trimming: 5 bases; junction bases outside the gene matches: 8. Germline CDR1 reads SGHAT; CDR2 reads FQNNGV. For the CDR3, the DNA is TGTGCCAGCAGCTCATTAGCGGGAGGGCCAAGAGATACGCAGTATTTT. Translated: CASSSLAGGPRDTQYF.

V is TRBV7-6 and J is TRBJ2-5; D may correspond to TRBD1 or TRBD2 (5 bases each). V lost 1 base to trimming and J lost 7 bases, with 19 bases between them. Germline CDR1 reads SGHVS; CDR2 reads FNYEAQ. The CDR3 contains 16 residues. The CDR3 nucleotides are TGTGCCAGCAGCTTAGGGTCTGCCCGGGGCGTGGGGACCCAGTACTTC. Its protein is CASSLGSARGVGTQYF.

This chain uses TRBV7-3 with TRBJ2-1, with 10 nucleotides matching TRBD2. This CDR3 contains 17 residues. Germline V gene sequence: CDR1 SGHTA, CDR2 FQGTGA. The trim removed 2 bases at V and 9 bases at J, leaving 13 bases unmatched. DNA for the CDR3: TGTGCCAGCAGCTTACTCTCTGGGGGGCTAGCGGGAGCTGAGCAGTTCTTC. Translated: CASSLLSGGLAGAEQFF.

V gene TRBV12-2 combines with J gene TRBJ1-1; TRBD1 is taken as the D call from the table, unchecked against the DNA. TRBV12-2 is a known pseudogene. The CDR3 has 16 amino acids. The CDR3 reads CASRPRQGRENTEAFF. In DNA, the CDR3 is TGTGCAAGTCGCCCCCGACAGGGGAGGGAGAACACTGAAGCTTTCTTT.

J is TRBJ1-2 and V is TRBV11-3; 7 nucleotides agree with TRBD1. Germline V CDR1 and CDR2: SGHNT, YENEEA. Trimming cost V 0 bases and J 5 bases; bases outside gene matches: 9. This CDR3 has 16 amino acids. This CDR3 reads CASSLDRRQGGYGYTF. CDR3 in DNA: TGTGCCAGCAGCTTAGATAGAAGACAGGGAGGGTATGGCTACACCTTC. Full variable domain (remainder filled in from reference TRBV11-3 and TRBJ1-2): EAGVVQSPRYKIIEKKQPVAFWCNPISGHNTLYWYLQNLGQGPELLIRYENEEAVDDSQLPKDRFSAERLKGVDSTLKIQPAELGDSAVYLCASSLDRRQGGYGYTFGSGTRLTVV.

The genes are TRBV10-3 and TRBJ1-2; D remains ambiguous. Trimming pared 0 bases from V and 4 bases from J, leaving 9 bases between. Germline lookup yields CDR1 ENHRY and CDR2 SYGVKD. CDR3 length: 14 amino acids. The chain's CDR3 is CAISESEVIYGYTF. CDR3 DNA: TGTGCCATCAGTGAGTCAGAGGTAATCTATGGCTACACCTTC.

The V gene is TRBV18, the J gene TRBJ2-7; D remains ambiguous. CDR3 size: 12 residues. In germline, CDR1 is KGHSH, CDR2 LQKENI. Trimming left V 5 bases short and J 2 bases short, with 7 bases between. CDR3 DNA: TGTGCCAGCTCAAAGGGTACCTACGAGCAGTACGTC. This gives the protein CASSKGTYEQYV.

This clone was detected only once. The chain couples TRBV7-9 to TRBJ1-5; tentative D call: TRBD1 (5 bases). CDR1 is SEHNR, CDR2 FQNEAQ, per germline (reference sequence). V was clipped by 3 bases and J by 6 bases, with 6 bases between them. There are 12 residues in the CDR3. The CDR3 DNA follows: TGTGCCAGCAGCTTGGGGGTTCAGCCCCAGCATTTT. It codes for CASSLGVQPQHF.

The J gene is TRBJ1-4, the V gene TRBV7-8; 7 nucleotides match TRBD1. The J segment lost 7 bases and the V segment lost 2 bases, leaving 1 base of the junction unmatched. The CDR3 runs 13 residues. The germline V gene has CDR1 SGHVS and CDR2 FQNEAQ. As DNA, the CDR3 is TGTGCCAGCAGCTTAAGACAGGGTGAAAAACTGTTTTTT. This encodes CASSLRQGEKLFF.